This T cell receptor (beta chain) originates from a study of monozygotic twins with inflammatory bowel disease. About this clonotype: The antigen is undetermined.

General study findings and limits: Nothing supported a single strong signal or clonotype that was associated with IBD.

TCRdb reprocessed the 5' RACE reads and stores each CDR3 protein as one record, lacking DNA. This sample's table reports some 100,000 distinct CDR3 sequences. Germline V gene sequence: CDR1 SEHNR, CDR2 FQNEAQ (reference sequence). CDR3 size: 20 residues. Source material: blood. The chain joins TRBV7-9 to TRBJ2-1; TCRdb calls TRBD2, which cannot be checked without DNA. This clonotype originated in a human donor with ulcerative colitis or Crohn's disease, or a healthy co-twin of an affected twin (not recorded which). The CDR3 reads CASSSIPGGASGGAYNEQFF.